This T cell receptor (beta chain) came from a study of response to subunit inactivated influenza vaccine. Deletions cut 0 bases from V and 6 bases from J, with 8 bases between. The V gene's germline CDR1 is ENHRY and CDR2 SYGVKD. The CDR3 runs to 14 residues. TCRdb reanalysed the RT-PCR reads using MiXCR and keeps one entry per CDR3 protein. The data show just under 550,000 distinct CDR3 sequences, 20% to 25% seen once. The same data also went into a second study, on T cells expressing NK-cell markers. That work adds: For TCR beta, cDNA was produced by 5'RACE template switching with UMIs. Among the eight sequenced donors, seven tested HCMV-seropositive and one tested seronegative. Sorting of alpha-beta TCR T cells alone was achieved in several experiments with an anti-gamma-delta TCR antibody. These clonotypes additionally ranked first within the CD3+CD56-NKG2C+ fraction of several donors. Whether expanded NKG2C+ T cell clones were HCMV-specific remained unclear.

The rearrangement links TRBV10-3 to TRBJ2-2, with D unresolved. This receptor was identified in a man between 45 and 60 years old who received an inactivated influenza vaccine. The input for sequencing was CD4+ T cells sorted from PBMCs, taken 12 days after vaccination. The CDR3 bases are TGTGCCATCAGTGAGTCGACCCGGCCCGGGGAGCTGTTTTTT. Encoded protein: CAISESTRPGELFF.